Shown below are 10 T cell receptor beta chains from a single sample sequenced in a study of T-cell memory formation after mild COVID-19 (dated by TCRdb to the early 2020s). Libraries were built with 5' RACE. The sample was run on an Illumina NovaSeq 6000. TCRdb redid the processing of the public reads, applying fastp at Q25 and MiXCR, and retained in-frame beta chains. Each CDR3 protein gets just one entry, which takes the most common genes and DNA from the rows behind it. The sample table shows hundreds of thousands of distinct CDR3 sequences, and 15% to 17% are seen once. The ten largest account for around 2% of the sample. Sequences were obtained from PBMCs or a T cell subset sorted from them (not recorded which). These receptors came from an adult woman who had mild COVID-19 (a few samples of this study predate the infection). The sample titles of this study are shuffled in the database, so cell type and time point are left out; the donor was told from shared clones.

The V call is TRBV5-1, the J call TRBJ1-2; the match to TRBD1 covers 7 bases. The CDR3 covers 13 residues. The trim removed 6 bases at V and 4 bases at J, leaving 6 bases unmatched. The V gene's germline CDR1 is SGHRS and CDR2 YFSETQ. The CDR3 DNA reads TGCGCCAGCACCGACAGGGCCGGCTATGGCTACACCTTC. Translated, it gives CASTDRAGYGYTF.

The table lists this clonotype with many counts. The chain recombines TRBV25-1 with TRBJ2-7, with D possibly matching TRBD1 (6 bases). Germline CDR1 is MGHDK and CDR2 is SYGVNS. V shed 4 bases and J shed 7 bases, with 11 bases lying between them. The CDR3 is 12 amino acids. CDR3 amino acids: CASSGRTGEQYF. DNA of the CDR3: TGTGCCAGCAGTGGCCGAACAGGGGAGCAGTACTTC.

The rearrangement joins TRBV29-1 to TRBJ2-3; a weak D match, TRBD2 (6 bases). Trimming pared 1 base from V and 8 bases from J, leaving 22 bases between. The CDR3 covers 16 residues. Germline lookup yields CDR1 SQVTM and CDR2 ANQGSEA. DNA for the CDR3: TGCAGCGTTGAAGCCCCGGGACTCATCAACACCGGTACGCAGTATTTT. It yields the protein CSVEAPGLINTGTQYF.

The rearrangement links TRBV10-3 to TRBJ2-3, with D unclear. Germline lookup yields CDR1 ENHRY and CDR2 SYGVKD. The CDR3 has 12 residues. V shed 5 bases and J shed 3 bases, with 6 bases lying between them. The CDR3 protein is CAISPSTDTQYF. In nucleotides, the CDR3 is TGTGCCATCAGTCCCTCGACAGATACGCAGTATTTT.

The CDR3 sequence is CASSLFVVGPLFF. CDR3 sequence (DNA): TGTGCCAGCAGCTTGTTCGTGGTCGGACCACTGTTTTTT. The rearrangement joins TRBV5-5 to TRBJ1-4; D gene ambiguous. V was trimmed by 1 base and J by 13 bases, leaving 14 bases between them. CDR1 is SGHKS, CDR2 YYEKEE, per germline (reference sequence). CDR3 length: 13 amino acids.

This clonotype was picked up a small number of times. The chain employs TRBV12-3 or TRBV12-4 and TRBJ1-5, with 8 nucleotides matching TRBD1. CDR3 size: 15 residues. The J segment lost 4 bases and the V segment lost 1 base, leaving 3 bases of the junction unmatched. CDR3 protein: CASSLGTGINQPQHF. CDR3 bases: TGTGCCAGCAGTTTAGGGACAGGGATTAATCAGCCCCAGCATTTT.

The rearrangement uses TRBV24-1 and TRBJ1-5; D gene ambiguous. Trimming left V 7 bases short and J 2 bases short, with 8 bases between. The CDR3 length is 13 residues. Germline values: CDR1 KGHDR, CDR2 SFDVKD. CDR3 sequence: CATSYQGNQPQHF. The CDR3 coding sequence is TGTGCCACCAGCTACCAGGGCAATCAGCCCCAGCATTTT.

This clonotype showed up just a few times. CDR3 DNA sequence: TGTGCCAGCAGACGGGACAGCCCTAACTATGGCTACACCTTC. This encodes CASRRDSPNYGYTF. V is TRBV12-3 or TRBV12-4 and J is TRBJ1-2, with 7 nucleotides matching TRBD1. The V segment lost 6 bases and the J segment 0 bases; nucleotides outside the gene matches: 4. The CDR3 runs to 14 residues.

In its sample, this clonotype was seen a few times. The chain recombines TRBV7-9 with TRBJ2-4, with D unclear. The V gene lost 5 bases and the J gene lost 0 bases, with 11 bases spanning the gap. The CDR3 has 15 residues. Germline V gene data show CDR1 as SEHNR and CDR2 as FQNEAQ (reference sequence). Here the CDR3 DNA reads TGTGCCAGCAGCGCAGACAATCTAGCCAAAAACATTCAGTACTTC. Translated, it gives CASSADNLAKNIQYF.

This clonotype was seen more than once but under ten times. The chain recombines TRBV4-2 with TRBJ1-1; D gene ambiguous. The CDR3 spans 16 residues. V was shortened by 1 base and J by 9 bases, with 21 bases between the two germline ends. From germline, CDR1 is LGHNA and CDR2 YNFKEQ. This chain's CDR3 is CASSQGISARERKAFF. DNA of the CDR3: TGTGCCAGCAGCCAAGGTATCAGCGCTCGGGAGCGAAAAGCTTTCTTT.